This TCR beta chain appears in the sequencing data of a study of blood T cell repertoires in COVID-19. Overall study: T cells, B-cell-depleted T cells, or PBMCs supplied cDNA or gDNA.

This clone was seen once. The CDR3 is made up of 13 amino acids. V was trimmed by 3 bases and J by 3 bases, leaving 8 bases between them. Clones were read by immunoSEQ multiplex PCR, and TCRdb kept only the in-frame ones, dropping some. The table has 80,000 to 100,000 clones, 75% to 95% seen once. The rearrangement joins TRBV12-3 or TRBV12-4 to TRBJ1-2, with D maybe TRBD1 (6 bases). Input material: peripheral blood. This sequence was found in a man aged 55 to 69 with acute or convalescent COVID-19. CDR3 region: CASSFRGDYGYTF. The DNA of the CDR3 is TGTGCCAGCAGTTTCAGGGGAGACTATGGCTACACCTTC.